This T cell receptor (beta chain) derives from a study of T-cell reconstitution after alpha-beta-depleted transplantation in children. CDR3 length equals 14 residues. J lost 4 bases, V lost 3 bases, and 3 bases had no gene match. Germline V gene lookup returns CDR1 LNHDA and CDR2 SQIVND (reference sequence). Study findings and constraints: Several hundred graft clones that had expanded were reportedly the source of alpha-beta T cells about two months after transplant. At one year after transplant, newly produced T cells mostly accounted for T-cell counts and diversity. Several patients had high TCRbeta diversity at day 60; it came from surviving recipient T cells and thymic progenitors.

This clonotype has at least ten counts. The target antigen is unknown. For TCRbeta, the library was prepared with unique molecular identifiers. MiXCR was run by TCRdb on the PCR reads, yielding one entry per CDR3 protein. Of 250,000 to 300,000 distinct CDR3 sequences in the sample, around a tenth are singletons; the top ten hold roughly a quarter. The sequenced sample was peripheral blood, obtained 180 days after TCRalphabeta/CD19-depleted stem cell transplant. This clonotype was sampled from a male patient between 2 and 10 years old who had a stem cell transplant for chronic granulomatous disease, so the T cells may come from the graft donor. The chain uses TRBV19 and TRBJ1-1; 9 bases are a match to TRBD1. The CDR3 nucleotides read TGTGCCAGTAGTATTTTACAGGGGGCCACTGAAGCTTTCTTT. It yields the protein CASSILQGATEAFF.